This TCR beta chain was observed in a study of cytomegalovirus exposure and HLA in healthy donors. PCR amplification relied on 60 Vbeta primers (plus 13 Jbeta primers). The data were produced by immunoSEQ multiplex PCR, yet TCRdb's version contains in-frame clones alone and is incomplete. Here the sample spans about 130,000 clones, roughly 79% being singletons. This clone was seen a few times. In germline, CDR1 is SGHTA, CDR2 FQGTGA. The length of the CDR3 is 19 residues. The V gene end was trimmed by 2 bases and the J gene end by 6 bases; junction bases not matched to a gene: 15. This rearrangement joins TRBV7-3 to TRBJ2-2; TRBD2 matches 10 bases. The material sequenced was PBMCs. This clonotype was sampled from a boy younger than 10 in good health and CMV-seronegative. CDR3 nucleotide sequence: TGTGCCAGCAGCTTAGGATTGTTAGCGGGGGGAACCAGTGCCGGGGAGCTGTTTTTT. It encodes CASSLGLLAGGTSAGELFF. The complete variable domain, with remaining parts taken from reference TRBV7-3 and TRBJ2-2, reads GAGVSQTPSNKVTEKGKYVELRCDPISGHTALYWYRQSLGQGPEFLIYFQGTGAADDSGLPNDRFFAVRPEGSVSTLKIQRTERGDSAVYLCASSLGLLAGGTSAGELFFGEGSRLTVL.